Following are 31 T cell receptor beta chains from one sample sequenced in a study of T cells in Graves' hyperthyroidism and ophthalmopathy. Amplified TCR beta CDR3 regions came from RNA transcripts. The study used the HTBI primer set for a first-round RT-PCR of the TCR CDR3. Via MiXCR, TCRdb re-called the multiplex PCR reads, giving one row per CDR3 protein. This table holds some 300,000 distinct CDR3 sequences, 16% found once. The sequenced material came from blood. The source is a man aged 25 to 40 with Graves' hyperthyroidism.

This rearrangement joins TRBV12-5 to TRBJ2-1; 9 nucleotides align to TRBD2. The length of the CDR3 is 15 residues. V dropped 5 bases and J dropped 8; count of bases not matched to a gene: 10. CDR1 is LGHNT, CDR2 FRNRAP, per germline. In DNA, the CDR3 is TGTGCTAGTGGTCCCCCCGCGGGAGGGTTTGATGAGCAGTTCTTC. Translated, it gives CASGPPAGGFDEQFF.

The chain is built from TRBV2 and TRBJ2-1, with D tentatively TRBD1 or TRBD2 (5 bases each). V dropped 6 bases and J dropped 10 bases, with 16 bases sitting between them. CDR3 length: 13 amino acids. From germline, CDR1 is SNHLY and CDR2 FYNNEI. This CDR3 is CASRGSGAGEQFF. The CDR3, as DNA: TGTGCCAGCAGAGGGTCCGGGGCCGGGGAGCAGTTCTTC.

This CDR3 is CASSSVSGSGTGELFF. The CDR3, as DNA: TGTGCCAGCAGTTCTGTTAGCGGGAGTGGCACCGGGGAGCTGTTTTTT. The J gene is TRBJ2-2, the V gene TRBV6-9; 9 nucleotides line up with TRBD2. Germline loops: CDR1 MNHGY, CDR2 SVAAGI. This CDR3 is 16 amino acids long. V trimming: 4 bases; J trimming: 4 bases; junction bases outside the gene matches: 7.

This chain links TRBV29-1 with TRBJ2-3, with 8 bases fitting TRBD1. The CDR3 has 15 amino acids. Germline assignment: CDR1 SQVTM and CDR2 ANQGSEA. V trimming: 6 bases; J trimming: 1 base; junction bases outside the gene matches: 9. The CDR3 region has the DNA TGCAGCGTCCTTCACAGGGGGATCGGCACAGATACGCAGTATTTT. Translated, it gives CSVLHRGIGTDTQYF.

The J gene is TRBJ2-7, the V gene TRBV4-2; 7 bases agree with TRBD2. Germline loops: CDR1 LGHNA, CDR2 YNFKEQ. The J segment lost 2 bases and the V segment lost 0 bases, leaving 7 bases of the junction unmatched. The CDR3 is 16 residues long. The CDR3: CASSQELGLAAYEQYF. DNA for the CDR3: TGTGCCAGCAGCCAAGAACTAGGGCTAGCGGCCTACGAGCAGTACTTC.

This clonotype was counted at least ten times. The chain joins TRBV20-1 to TRBJ2-4; 7 bases map to TRBD1. In germline, CDR1 is DFQATT, CDR2 SNEGSKA (reference sequence). V shed 5 bases and J 0 bases; nucleotides not matched to a gene: 10. The CDR3 loop spans 16 amino acids. The CDR3, as DNA: TGCAGTGCTGGGGACAGAAGCAACCTAGCCAAAAACATTCAGTACTTC. Translation: CSAGDRSNLAKNIQYF.

The chain combines TRBV24-1 with TRBJ2-2, with TRBD1 matching over 7 bases. Germline assignment: CDR1 KGHDR and CDR2 SFDVKD. This CDR3 region has 14 residues. Trimming cost V 9 bases and J 8 bases; bases outside gene matches: 11. The CDR3 loop reads CATRTGSIPGELFF. The CDR3 DNA reads as TGTGCCACCCGGACAGGATCTATTCCGGGGGAGCTGTTTTTT.

This clonotype occurred a few times. The V call is TRBV12-3 or TRBV12-4, the J call TRBJ1-2; D is ambiguous. Trimming took 5 bases from V and 5 from J, leaving 12 bases between them. CDR3 size: 13 residues. The CDR3 DNA reads as TGTGCCAGCAGTCCGATTGGCCTATATGGCTACACCTTC. It yields the protein CASSPIGLYGYTF.

This clonotype has at least ten counts. The rearrangement links TRBV28 to TRBJ2-1; D tentatively fits TRBD1 or TRBD2 (5 bases each). This CDR3 has 16 amino acids. Trimming removed 5 bases from V and 2 bases from J, with 16 bases in between. Germline CDR1 and CDR2: MDHEN and SYDVKM. CDR3 bases: TGTGCCAGCAGTCTTCTTAGAGGGGCAACCTACAATGAGCAGTTCTTC. Protein product: CASSLLRGATYNEQFF.

This clonotype has a handful of counts. The CDR3 here is CASSPRALGHEQYF. For the CDR3, the DNA is TGTGCCAGTAGTCCGCGGGCACTTGGGCACGAGCAGTACTTC. The J gene is TRBJ2-7, the V gene TRBV19; a weak D match, TRBD2 (5 bases). The length of the CDR3 is 14 residues. V dropped 5 bases and J dropped 5 bases, with 16 bases sitting between them. Germline CDR1 is LNHDA and CDR2 is SQIVND (reference sequence).

This clonotype was counted ten times or more. The chain employs TRBV11-2 and TRBJ2-1; TRBD1 or TRBD2 may be the D gene (9 bases each). Trimming removed 5 bases from V and 8 bases from J, with 22 bases in between. Per the germline V gene, CDR1 is SGHAT and CDR2 is FQNNGV. The CDR3 is made up of 16 amino acids. The CDR3 DNA is TGTGCCAGCAGCCCAAGCGGGGGGACAGGGTCCGATGAGCAGTTCTTC. Translating gives CASSPSGGTGSDEQFF.

This clonotype was seen ten or more times. The chain uses TRBV5-6 and TRBJ1-5, with D perhaps TRBD1 (5 bases). This CDR3 is built from 13 residues. Germline V lookup: CDR1 SGHDT, CDR2 YYEEEE. Trimming took off 5 bases at V and 7 bases at J, with 13 bases between the two ends. The CDR3 sequence is CASSLGAGQPQHF. In DNA, the CDR3 is TGTGCCAGCAGTTTAGGGGCCGGGCAGCCCCAGCATTTT.

As to this clonotype: No conserved phenylalanine or tryptophan ends this CDR3, so it is likely a read error. The chain is built from TRBV27 and TRBJ1-1, with D unresolved. The CDR3 has 13 amino acids. V lost 2 bases and J lost 4, with 8 bases in between. The germline V gene encodes CDR1 MNHEY and CDR2 SMNVEV (reference sequence). The CDR3 here is CASSLGQVTEAFS. The CDR3 bases are TGTGCCAGCAGTTTAGGGCAGGTCACTGAAGCTTTCTCT.

The table lists this clonotype with a few counts. The V and J genes are TRBV4-1 and TRBJ2-1; 8 positions agree with TRBD2. The V and J ends lost 5 bases and 9 bases, in that order; junction bases with no gene match: 12. Germline V CDR1 and CDR2: MGHRA, YSYEKL. CDR3 length equals 15 residues. CDR3 protein: CASSSIAGRDVEQFF. CDR3 nucleotide sequence: TGCGCCAGCAGCTCCATAGCGGGAAGGGACGTTGAGCAGTTCTTC.

This clonotype was observed at least ten times. The genes are TRBV5-1 and TRBJ2-3, with 10 positions matching TRBD2. Per germline, CDR1 SGHRS and CDR2 YFSETQ. The J segment lost 3 bases and the V segment lost 5 bases, leaving 15 bases of the junction unmatched. The length of the CDR3 is 18 residues. The CDR3 protein is CASSYAREGLAATDTQYF. The CDR3 DNA reads as TGCGCCAGCAGTTATGCGCGGGAAGGACTAGCGGCTACAGATACGCAGTATTTT.

Only a few counts were recorded for this clonotype. A much larger clone sits a single nucleotide away, making a read error possible. The V and J genes are TRBV14 and TRBJ1-2; D is perhaps TRBD1 (5 bases). The germline CDR1 and CDR2 sequences are SGHDN and FVKESK. The CDR3 has 13 residues. Trimming cost V 4 bases and J 1 base, with 7 bases left between them. In DNA, the CDR3 is TGTGCCAGCAGCCTACAGGTTAACTATGGCTACACCTTC. Translated, it gives CASSLQVNYGYTF. Full variable domain (remainder filled in from reference TRBV14 and TRBJ1-2): EAGVTQFPSHSVIEKGQTVTLRCDPISGHDNLYWYRRVMGKEIKFLLHFVKESKQDESGMPNNRFLAERTGGTYSTLKVQPAELEDSGVYFCASSLQVNYGYTFGSGTRLTVV.

This clonotype was detected many times. At one end the junction does not follow the germline gene, possibly because of a read error. The chain combines TRBV5-1 with TRBJ2-5, with a possible D match to TRBD1 (6 bases). The CDR3 totals 13 residues. Germline V gene sequence: CDR1 SGHRS, CDR2 YFSETQ. The DNA of the CDR3 is TGTGCCAGCAGTGAACAGGGCGCTGAGACCCAGTACTTC. It is translated as CASSEQGAETQYF.

This clonotype was seen only a few times. This chain connects TRBV11-2 to TRBJ1-6, with D possibly being TRBD1 (5 bases). The CDR3 runs to 14 residues. Germline V gene lookup returns CDR1 SGHAT and CDR2 FQNNGV. V lost 4 bases, J lost 7 bases, and 11 bases lay in between. The CDR3 reads CASSSKGWNSPLHF. The CDR3 DNA follows: TGTGCCAGCAGCTCGAAGGGGTGGAATTCACCCCTCCACTTT. Full variable domain (rest looked up from reference TRBV11-2 and TRBJ1-6): EAGVAQSPRYKIIEKRQSVAFWCNPISGHATLYWYQQILGQGPKLLIQFQNNGVVDDSQLPKDRFSAERLKGVDSTLKIQPAKLEDSAVYLCASSSKGWNSPLHFGNGTRLTVT.

Many counts were recorded for this clonotype. The rearrangement uses TRBV5-1 and TRBJ2-3; TRBD1 is a possible D gene (6 bases). Germline assignment: CDR1 SGHRS and CDR2 YFSETQ. The germline V and J ends were trimmed by 4 bases and 4 bases, with 19 bases remaining between them. The CDR3 covers 16 residues. The DNA for the CDR3 is TGCGCCAGCAGCCTACTACTGATCGGACAGCCAGATACGCAGTATTTT. Translated: CASSLLLIGQPDTQYF.

The DNA of the CDR3 is TGCGCCAGCAGCTTGGCCAAGGGGAGCACTGAAGCTTTCTTT. Its protein product is CASSLAKGSTEAFF. The V and J genes are TRBV5-1 and TRBJ1-1, with D perhaps TRBD1 (5 bases). Trimming stripped 0 bases from V and 4 bases from J, with 10 bases between. The CDR3 covers 14 residues. From germline, CDR1 is SGHRS and CDR2 YFSETQ.

This clonotype was counted at least ten times. The CDR3 region is CASSIRDQTKETQYF. As DNA, the CDR3 is TGTGCCAGTAGTATACGGGATCAAACTAAAGAGACCCAGTACTTC. The V call is TRBV19, the J call TRBJ2-5, with D possibly matching TRBD2 (5 bases). The V end was cut by 2 bases, the J end by 3 bases, with 13 bases between. The CDR3 covers 15 residues. Germline assignment: CDR1 LNHDA and CDR2 SQIVND (reference sequence).

The rearrangement uses TRBV6-2 or TRBV6-3 and TRBJ2-2; tentatively, D is TRBD2 (6 bases). Trimming pared 5 bases from V and 4 bases from J, leaving 14 bases between. Germline V CDR1 and CDR2: MNHEY, SVGEGT. This CDR3 contains 15 residues. The CDR3 coding sequence is TGTGCCAGCAGTGGGACTCCCACCAGCACCGGGGAGCTGTTTTTT. Residues: CASSGTPTSTGELFF.

The V and J genes are TRBV19 and TRBJ2-3; 8 bases align to TRBD1. Germline loops: CDR1 LNHDA, CDR2 SQIVND (reference sequence). CDR3 length: 15 residues. J gave up 2 bases and V 8 bases, and 9 bases lay outside the gene matches. CDR3 nucleotide sequence: TGTGCCAGTGGTTCAGGGGGCGAGGACACAGATACGCAGTATTTT. Protein: CASGSGGEDTDTQYF.

This clonotype appeared a few times. The rearrangement uses TRBV12-3 or TRBV12-4 and TRBJ2-5; D is possibly TRBD1 (5 bases). The CDR3 is 14 amino acids. The V end lost 2 bases, the J end lost 5 bases, and 12 bases lay between the germline ends. The CDR3, as DNA: TGTGCCAGCAGTTTAAATGGGGCACGGGAGACCCAGTACTTC. Its protein product is CASSLNGARETQYF.

The rearrangement joins TRBV13 to TRBJ2-1; TRBD2 matches 7 bases. Germline lookup yields CDR1 PRHDT and CDR2 FYEKMQ (reference sequence). The CDR3 length is 15 residues. Trimming removed 2 bases from V and 7 bases from J; junction bases left unmatched: 8. The CDR3 loop is CASSLISGIRNEQFF. In DNA, the CDR3 is TGTGCCAGCAGCTTAATCAGCGGGATTAGGAATGAGCAGTTCTTC.

This clonotype came up many times. The chain combines TRBV5-6 with TRBJ2-3; D gene unclear. The CDR3 has 15 amino acids. V was trimmed by 4 bases and J by 4 bases, leaving 16 bases between them. The germline gives CDR1 SGHDT, CDR2 YYEEEE. The CDR3 region is CASSPWFIGSDTQYF. The CDR3 bases are TGTGCCAGCAGCCCTTGGTTCATCGGGTCAGATACGCAGTATTTT.

This clonotype has ten or more counts. The V gene is TRBV12-3 or TRBV12-4, the J gene TRBJ2-7; 7 nucleotides align to TRBD1. The CDR3 consists of 13 residues. With 3 bases clipped from V and 7 bases from J, the junction kept 6 bases outside the gene matches. The CDR3 loop is CASSFTGEGEQYF. The DNA of the CDR3 is TGTGCCAGCAGTTTTACAGGGGAAGGAGAGCAGTACTTC.

This clonotype has more than one count but fewer than ten. CDR3 residues: CASSLAVNNEQFF. The DNA of the CDR3 is TGCGCCAGCTCCTTAGCGGTAAACAATGAGCAGTTCTTC. The chain has TRBV5-1 and TRBJ2-1, with a possible D match to TRBD2 (6 bases). The ends were cut back, 7 bases at V and 5 bases at J, with 13 bases in the middle. The CDR3 totals 13 residues. Per germline, CDR1 SGHRS and CDR2 YFSETQ. The full variable domain, rest sourced from reference TRBV5-1 and TRBJ2-1, is KAGVTQTPRYLIKTRGQQVTLSCSPISGHRSVSWYQQTPGQGLQFLFEYFSETQRNKGNFPGRFSGRQFSNSRSEMNVSTLELGDSALYLCASSLAVNNEQFFGPGTRLTVL.

The rearrangement joins TRBV11-2 to TRBJ2-1; D unresolved. The CDR3 extends over 15 amino acids. Between the trimmed V and J ends, which lost 1 base and 9 bases, there was a span of 16 bases. Germline loops: CDR1 SGHAT, CDR2 FQNNGV. CDR3 sequence (DNA): TGTGCCAGCAGCTTAGTCGGGCAGGTCCTTAGTGAGCAGTTCTTC. The encoded protein is CASSLVGQVLSEQFF.

This clonotype has at least ten counts. This chain uses TRBV11-2 with TRBJ1-2, with a weak D call TRBD1 (6 bases). The germline V and J ends were trimmed by 1 base and 1 base, with 16 bases remaining between them. This CDR3 comprises 17 residues. Germline V gene sequence: CDR1 SGHAT, CDR2 FQNNGV. This chain's CDR3 is CASSLARDNDFNYGYTF. The CDR3 coding sequence is TGTGCCAGCAGCTTAGCCCGGGACAATGATTTTAACTATGGCTACACCTTC.

V usage is TRBV5-5 and J usage is TRBJ2-7; no clear D. Germline V CDR1 and CDR2: SGHKS, YYEKEE (reference sequence). Deletions cut 4 bases from V and 5 bases from J, with 19 bases between. The CDR3 sequence is 15 residues long. The CDR3 protein is CASSLPRGEVDEQYF. The DNA of the CDR3 is TGTGCCAGCAGCCTTCCCCGTGGGGAAGTGGACGAGCAGTACTTC.